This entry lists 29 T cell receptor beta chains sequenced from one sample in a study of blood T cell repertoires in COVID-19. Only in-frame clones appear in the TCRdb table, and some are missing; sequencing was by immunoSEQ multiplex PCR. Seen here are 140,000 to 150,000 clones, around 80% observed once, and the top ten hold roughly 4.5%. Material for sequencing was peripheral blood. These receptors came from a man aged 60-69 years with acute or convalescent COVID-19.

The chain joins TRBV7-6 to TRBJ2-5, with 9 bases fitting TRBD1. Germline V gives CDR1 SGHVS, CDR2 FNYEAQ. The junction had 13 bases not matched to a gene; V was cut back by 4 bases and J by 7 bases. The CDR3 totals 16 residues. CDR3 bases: TGTGCCAGCAGCTCACCGGGACAGGGTGAAGAAGGGACCCAGTACTTC. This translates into CASSSPGQGEEGTQYF.

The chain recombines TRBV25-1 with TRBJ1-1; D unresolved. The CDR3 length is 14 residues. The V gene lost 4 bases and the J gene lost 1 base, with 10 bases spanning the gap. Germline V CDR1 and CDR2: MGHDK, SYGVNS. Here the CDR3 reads CASSAREGNTEAFF. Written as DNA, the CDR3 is TGTGCCAGCAGTGCTCGGGAGGGGAACACTGAAGCTTTCTTT.

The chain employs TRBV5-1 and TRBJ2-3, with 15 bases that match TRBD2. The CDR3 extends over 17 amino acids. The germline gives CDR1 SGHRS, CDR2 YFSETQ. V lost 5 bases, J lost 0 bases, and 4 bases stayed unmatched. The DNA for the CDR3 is TGCGCCAGCAGTTCCGGACTAGCGGGAGGGAGCACAGATACGCAGTATTTT. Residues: CASSSGLAGGSTDTQYF.

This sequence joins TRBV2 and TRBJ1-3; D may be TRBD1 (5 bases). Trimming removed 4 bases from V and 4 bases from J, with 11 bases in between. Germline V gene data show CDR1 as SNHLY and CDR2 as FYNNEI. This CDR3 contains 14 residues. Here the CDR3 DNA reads TGTGCCAGCAGTGCCCAGGGTTCGGGAAACACCATATATTTT. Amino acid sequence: CASSAQGSGNTIYF.

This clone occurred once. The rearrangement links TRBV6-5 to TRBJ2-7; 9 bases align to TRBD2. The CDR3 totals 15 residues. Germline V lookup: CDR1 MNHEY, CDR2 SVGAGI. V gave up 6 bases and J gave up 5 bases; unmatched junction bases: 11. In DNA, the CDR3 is TGTGCCAGCAGGTTGGGGGCGGGAGGGCCCGACGAGCAGTACTTC. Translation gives CASRLGAGGPDEQYF.

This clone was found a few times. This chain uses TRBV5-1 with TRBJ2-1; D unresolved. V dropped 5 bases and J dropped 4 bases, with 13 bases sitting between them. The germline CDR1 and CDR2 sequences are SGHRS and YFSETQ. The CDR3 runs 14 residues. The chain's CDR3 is CASSLGRPYNEQFF. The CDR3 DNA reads TGCGCCAGCAGTCTAGGCCGGCCTTACAATGAGCAGTTCTTC.

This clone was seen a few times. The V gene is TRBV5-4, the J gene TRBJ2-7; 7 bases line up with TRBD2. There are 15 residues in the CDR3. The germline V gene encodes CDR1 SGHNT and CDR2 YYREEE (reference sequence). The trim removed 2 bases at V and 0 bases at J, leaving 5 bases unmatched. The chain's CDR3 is CASSFGGRGSYEQYF. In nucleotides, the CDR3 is TGTGCCAGCAGCTTTGGGGGGAGGGGCTCCTACGAGCAGTACTTC.

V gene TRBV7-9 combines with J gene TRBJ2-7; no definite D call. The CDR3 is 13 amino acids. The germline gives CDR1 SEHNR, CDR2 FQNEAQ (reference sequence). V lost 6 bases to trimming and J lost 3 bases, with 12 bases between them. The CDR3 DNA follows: TGTGCCAGCAGAAAGACGGCTAGCTACGAGCAGTACTTC. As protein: CASRKTASYEQYF.

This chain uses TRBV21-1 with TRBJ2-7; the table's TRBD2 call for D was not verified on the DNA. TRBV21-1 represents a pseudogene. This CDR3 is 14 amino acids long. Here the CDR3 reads CASRNVLPTYEQYF. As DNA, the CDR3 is TGTGCCAGCAGGAATGTCCTACCCACCTACGAGCAGTACTTC.

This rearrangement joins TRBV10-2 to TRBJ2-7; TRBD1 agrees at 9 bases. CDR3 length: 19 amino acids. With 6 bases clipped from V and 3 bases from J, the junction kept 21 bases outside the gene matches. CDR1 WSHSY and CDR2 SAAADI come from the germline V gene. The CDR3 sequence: CASSELGTGSIVAFYEQYF. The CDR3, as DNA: TGCGCCAGCAGCGAGCTTGGGACAGGGTCTATTGTAGCGTTCTACGAGCAGTACTTC.

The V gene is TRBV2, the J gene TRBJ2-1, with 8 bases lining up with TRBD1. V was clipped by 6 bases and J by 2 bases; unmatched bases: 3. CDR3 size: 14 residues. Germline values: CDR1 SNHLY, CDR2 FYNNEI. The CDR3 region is CASRQGGAYNEQFF. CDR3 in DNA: TGTGCCAGCAGACAGGGGGGAGCCTACAATGAGCAGTTCTTC.

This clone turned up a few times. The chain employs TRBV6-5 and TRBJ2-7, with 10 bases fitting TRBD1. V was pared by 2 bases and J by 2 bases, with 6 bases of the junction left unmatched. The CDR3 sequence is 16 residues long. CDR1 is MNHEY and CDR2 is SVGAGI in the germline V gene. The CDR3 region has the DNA TGTGCCAGCAGTTACCGAGATGGACAGGGGGCCTACGAGCAGTACTTC. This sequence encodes CASSYRDGQGAYEQYF.

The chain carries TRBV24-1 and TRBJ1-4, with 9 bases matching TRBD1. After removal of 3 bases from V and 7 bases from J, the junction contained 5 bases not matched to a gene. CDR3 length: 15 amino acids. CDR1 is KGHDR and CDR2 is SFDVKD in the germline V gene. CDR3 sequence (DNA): TGTGCCACCAGTGATCCCGGGACAGGGAGTGAAAAACTGTTTTTT. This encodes CATSDPGTGSEKLFF.

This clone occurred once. In nucleotides, the CDR3 is TGTGCCAGCAGAGCCACAGGGGGCCGCACCGGGGAGCTGTTTTTT. This codes for CASRATGGRTGELFF. The chain has TRBV28 and TRBJ2-2; TRBD1 matches 9 bases. Germline V gives CDR1 MDHEN, CDR2 SYDVKM. J gave up 4 bases and V 6 bases, and 6 bases lay outside the gene matches. The CDR3 totals 15 residues.

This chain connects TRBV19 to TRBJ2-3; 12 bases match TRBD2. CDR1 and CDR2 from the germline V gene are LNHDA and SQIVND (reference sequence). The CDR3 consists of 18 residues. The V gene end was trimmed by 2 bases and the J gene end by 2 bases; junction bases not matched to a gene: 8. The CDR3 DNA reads TGTGCCAGTAGTATACCCCTACTAGCGGGAGGCACCACAGATACGCAGTATTTT. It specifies CASSIPLLAGGTTDTQYF. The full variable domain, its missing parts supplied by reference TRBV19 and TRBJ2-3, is DGGITQSPKYLFRKEGQNVTLSCEQNLNHDAMYWYRQDPGQGLRLIYYSQIVNDFQKGDIAEGYSVSREKKESFPLTVTSAQKNPTAFYLCASSIPLLAGGTTDTQYFGPGTRLTVL.

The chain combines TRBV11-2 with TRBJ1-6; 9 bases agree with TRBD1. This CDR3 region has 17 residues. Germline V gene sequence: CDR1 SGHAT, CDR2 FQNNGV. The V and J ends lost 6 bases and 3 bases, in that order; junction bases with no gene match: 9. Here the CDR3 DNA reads TGTGCCAGCAGTTTTAGGGGACAGGGAATCTATAATTCACCCCTCCACTTT. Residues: CASSFRGQGIYNSPLHF.

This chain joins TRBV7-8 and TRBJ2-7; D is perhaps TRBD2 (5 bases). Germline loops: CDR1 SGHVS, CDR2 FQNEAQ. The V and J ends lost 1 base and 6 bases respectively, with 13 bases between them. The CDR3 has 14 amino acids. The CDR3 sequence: CASSLGEPTSEQYF. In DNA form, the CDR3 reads TGTGCCAGCAGCTTAGGGGAACCCACTAGCGAGCAGTACTTC.

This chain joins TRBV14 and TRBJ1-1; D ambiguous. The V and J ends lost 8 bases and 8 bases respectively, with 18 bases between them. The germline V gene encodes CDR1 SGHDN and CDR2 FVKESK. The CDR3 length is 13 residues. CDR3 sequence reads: CASGGQAGAEAFF. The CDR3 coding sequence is TGTGCCAGCGGAGGGCAGGCTGGCGCGGAAGCTTTCTTT.

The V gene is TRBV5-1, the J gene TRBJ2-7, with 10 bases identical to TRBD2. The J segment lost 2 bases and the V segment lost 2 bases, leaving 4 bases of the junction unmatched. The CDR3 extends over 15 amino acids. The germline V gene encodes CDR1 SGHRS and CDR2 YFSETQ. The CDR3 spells CASSLLAGKTYEQYF. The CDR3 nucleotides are TGCGCCAGCAGCTTACTAGCGGGAAAAACCTACGAGCAGTACTTC.

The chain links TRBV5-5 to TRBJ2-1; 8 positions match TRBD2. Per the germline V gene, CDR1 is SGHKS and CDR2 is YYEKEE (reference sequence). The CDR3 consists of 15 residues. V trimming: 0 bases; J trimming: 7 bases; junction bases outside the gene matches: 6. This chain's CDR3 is CASSLEAGAGNEQFF. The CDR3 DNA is TGTGCCAGCAGCTTGGAAGCGGGAGCAGGGAATGAGCAGTTCTTC.

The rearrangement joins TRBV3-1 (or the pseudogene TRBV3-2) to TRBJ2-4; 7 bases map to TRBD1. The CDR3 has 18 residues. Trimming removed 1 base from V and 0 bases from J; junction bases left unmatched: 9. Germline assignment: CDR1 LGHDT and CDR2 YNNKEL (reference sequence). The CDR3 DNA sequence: TGTGCCAGCAGCCAAGCGGGACAGCGAACTCTAGCCAAAAACATTCAGTACTTC. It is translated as CASSQAGQRTLAKNIQYF.

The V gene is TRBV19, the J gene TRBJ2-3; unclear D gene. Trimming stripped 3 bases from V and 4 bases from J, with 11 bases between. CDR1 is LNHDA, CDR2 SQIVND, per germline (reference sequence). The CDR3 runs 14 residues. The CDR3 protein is CASSIPSRPDTQYF. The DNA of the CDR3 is TGTGCCAGTAGTATTCCTAGTCGGCCAGATACGCAGTATTTT.

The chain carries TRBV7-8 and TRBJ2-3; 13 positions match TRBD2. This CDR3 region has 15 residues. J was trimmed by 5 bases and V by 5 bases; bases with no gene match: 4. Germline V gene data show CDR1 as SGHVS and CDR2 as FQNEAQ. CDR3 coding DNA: TGTGCCAGCAGCCCCCGGACTAGCGGGGGAGATACGCAGTATTTT. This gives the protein CASSPRTSGGDTQYF.

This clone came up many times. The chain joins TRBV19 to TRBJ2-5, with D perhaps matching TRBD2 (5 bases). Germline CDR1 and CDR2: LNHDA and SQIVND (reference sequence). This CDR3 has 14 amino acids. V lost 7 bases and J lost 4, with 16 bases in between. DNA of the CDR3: TGTGCCAGTAACATCGGGGTTCGAGGAGAGACCCAGTACTTC. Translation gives CASNIGVRGETQYF.

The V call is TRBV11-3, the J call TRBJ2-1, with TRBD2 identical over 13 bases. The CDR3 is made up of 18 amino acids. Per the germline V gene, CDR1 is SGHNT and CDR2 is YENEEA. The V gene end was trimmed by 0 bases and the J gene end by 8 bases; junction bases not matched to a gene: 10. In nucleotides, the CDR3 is TGTGCCAGCAGCTTAGAATATCACGGGACTAGCGGGGCCCATGAGCAGTTCTTC. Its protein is CASSLEYHGTSGAHEQFF.

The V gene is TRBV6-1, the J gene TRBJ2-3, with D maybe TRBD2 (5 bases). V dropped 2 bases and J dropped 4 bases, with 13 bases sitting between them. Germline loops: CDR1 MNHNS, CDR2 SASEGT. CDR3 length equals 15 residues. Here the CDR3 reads CASSERGLAADTQYF. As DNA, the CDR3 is TGTGCCAGCAGTGAAAGAGGGTTGGCGGCAGATACGCAGTATTTT.

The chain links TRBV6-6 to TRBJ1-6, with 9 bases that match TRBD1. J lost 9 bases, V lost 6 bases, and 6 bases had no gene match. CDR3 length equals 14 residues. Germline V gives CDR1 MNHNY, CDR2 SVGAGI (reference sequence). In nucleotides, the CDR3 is TGTGCCAGCAGAGGACAGGGGAGGGTTTCACCCCTCCACTTT. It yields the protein CASRGQGRVSPLHF.

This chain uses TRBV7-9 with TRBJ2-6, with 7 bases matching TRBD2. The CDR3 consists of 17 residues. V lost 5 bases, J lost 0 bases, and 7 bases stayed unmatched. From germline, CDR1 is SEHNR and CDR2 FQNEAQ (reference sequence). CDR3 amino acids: CASSQREADSGANVLTF. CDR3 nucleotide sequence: TGTGCCAGCAGCCAACGGGAGGCCGACTCTGGGGCCAACGTCCTGACTTTC. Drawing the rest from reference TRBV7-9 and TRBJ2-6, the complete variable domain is DTGVSQNPRHKITKRGQNVTFRCDPISEHNRLYWYRQTLGQGPEFLTYFQNEAQLEKSRLLSDRFSAERPKGSFSTLEIQRTEQGDSAMYLCASSQREADSGANVLTFGAGSRLTVL.

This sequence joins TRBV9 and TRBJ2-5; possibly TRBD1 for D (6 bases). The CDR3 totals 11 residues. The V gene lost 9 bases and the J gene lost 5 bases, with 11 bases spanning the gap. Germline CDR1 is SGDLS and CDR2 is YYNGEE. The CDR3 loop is CATTGIETQYF. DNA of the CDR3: TGTGCCACCACAGGGATCGAGACCCAGTACTTC.